This entry lists 10 T cell receptor beta chains sequenced from one sample in a study of neurological immune-mediated disorders. TCRdb itself ran the 5' RACE reads through MiXCR, one entry per CDR3 protein. The sample consists of tens of thousands of distinct CDR3 sequences, around 10% of them appearing once. The sample consisted of PBMCs. All receptors derive from a man aged 35 to 55 in good health.

This clonotype was observed many times. The CDR3 sequence: CASSNLAGGFYEQYF. In nucleotides, the CDR3 is TGTGCCAGCAGCAATCTAGCGGGGGGATTCTACGAGCAGTACTTC. The rearrangement uses TRBV7-2 and TRBJ2-7, with 11 bases identical to TRBD2. The V and J ends lost 5 bases and 3 bases, in that order; junction bases with no gene match: 6. The CDR3 covers 15 residues. The germline CDR1 and CDR2 sequences are SGHTA and FQGNSA.

This clonotype came up many times. As DNA, the CDR3 is TGCGCCAGCAGCTTGGGAGCAGACCCCGCGCCGCAGTATTTT. Translation gives CASSLGADPAPQYF. This chain connects TRBV5-1 to TRBJ2-3; D is unresolved. The CDR3 runs to 14 residues. Germline V gives CDR1 SGHRS, CDR2 YFSETQ. Trimming stripped 0 bases from V and 10 bases from J, with 15 bases between.

This clonotype was seen only a few times. The rearrangement uses TRBV19 and TRBJ2-7, with D tentatively TRBD2 (5 bases). The CDR3 totals 13 residues. The V end was cut by 5 bases, the J end by 3 bases, with 11 bases between. Germline assignment: CDR1 LNHDA and CDR2 SQIVND (reference sequence). CDR3 sequence: CASSPAEGYEQYF. In nucleotides, the CDR3 is TGTGCCAGTAGTCCGGCAGAGGGCTACGAGCAGTACTTC.

A remark on this clonotype: This may be a read error, as it is one base from a much larger clone. The CDR3 DNA is TGTGCCAGCAGTAAAGGGCCTGATACGCAGTATTTT. It translates to CASSKGPDTQYF. The rearrangement joins TRBV5-5 to TRBJ2-3; D ambiguous. This CDR3 is 12 amino acids long. Germline V lookup: CDR1 SGHKS, CDR2 YYEKEE (reference sequence). V shed 5 bases and J shed 6 bases, with 10 bases lying between them.

Worth noting for this clonotype: The conserved phenylalanine or tryptophan is not found at the CDR3 terminus, so this likely reflects a read error. The rearrangement joins TRBV5-1 to TRBJ2-1; TRBD2 aligns across 9 bases. V lost 5 bases to trimming and J lost 4 bases; unmatched junction nucleotides: 7. CDR3 length: 15 amino acids. Germline lookup yields CDR1 SGHRS and CDR2 YFSETQ. CDR3 protein: CASRDSSGTYNEQFL. CDR3 DNA: TGCGCCAGCAGGGACTCTAGCGGGACTTACAATGAGCAGTTCCTA.

This clonotype was counted at least ten times. The chain carries TRBV5-1 and TRBJ2-5; 10 bases match TRBD1. The CDR3 has 14 residues. Unmatched junction bases numbered 11, after V lost 5 bases and J lost 10 bases. The germline CDR1 and CDR2 sequences are SGHRS and YFSETQ. This CDR3 reads CASRPGTGEVDQYF. The DNA of the CDR3 is TGCGCCAGCAGACCCGGGACAGGGGAGGTCGACCAGTACTTC.

The sample holds many counts of this clonotype. The chain links TRBV7-2 to TRBJ1-6; D might be TRBD1 (6 bases). Between the trimmed V and J ends, which lost 11 bases and 7 bases, there was a span of 18 bases. Germline lookup yields CDR1 SGHTA and CDR2 FQGNSA. The CDR3 consists of 14 residues. CDR3 protein: CAVNPQGSNSPLHF. As DNA, the CDR3 is TGTGCCGTAAACCCACAGGGATCGAATTCACCCCTCCACTTT. Full variable domain (outside the CDR3, taken from reference TRBV7-2 and TRBJ1-6): GAGVSQSPSNKVTEKGKDVELRCDPISGHTALYWYRQSLGQGLEFLIYFQGNSAPDKSGLPSDRFSAERTGGSVSTLTIQRTQQEDSAVYLCAVNPQGSNSPLHFGNGTRLTVT.

This chain links TRBV3-1 with TRBJ2-2; D not resolved. The CDR3 has 13 residues. CDR1 and CDR2 (germline): LGHDT, YNNKEL (reference sequence). Here the CDR3 reads CASCQTNTGELFF. The DNA of the CDR3 is TGTGCTAGCTGCCAGACGAACACCGGGGAGCTGTTTTTT.

This clonotype was counted ten times or more. V is TRBV2 and J is TRBJ1-5; D might be TRBD1 (5 bases). V shed 5 bases and J shed 6 bases, with 14 bases lying between them. The CDR3 consists of 14 residues. Germline V gives CDR1 SNHLY, CDR2 FYNNEI. The CDR3 loop reads CASSPGTYSQPQHF. The CDR3 coding sequence is TGTGCCAGCAGTCCAGGGACTTACAGTCAGCCCCAGCATTTT.

This clonotype was detected many times. This chain joins TRBV20-1 and TRBJ2-1; TRBD1 matches at 8 bases. This CDR3 contains 15 residues. With 6 bases clipped from V and 3 bases from J, the junction kept 10 bases outside the gene matches. The germline V gene has CDR1 DFQATT and CDR2 SNEGSKA (reference sequence). CDR3: CSAPIQGARYNEQFF. In DNA form, the CDR3 reads TGCAGTGCGCCGATCCAGGGGGCGCGCTACAATGAGCAGTTCTTC.